This T cell receptor (beta chain) emerged from a study of blood T cell repertoires in COVID-19. Study context: Italy, Spain and the United States were the sources of the convalescent and acute COVID-19 samples.

Source study methods: Researchers report that nucleated cell counts were estimated from reference gene primer amplification. Sequenced by immunoSEQ multiplex PCR; TCRdb stores in-frame clones only, minus some. V and J calls and clone size are copied from that table; D and trimming were computed from the DNA. Here the sample spans a few hundred thousand clones, roughly 85% being singletons. The specimen sequenced was peripheral blood. The TCR comes from a woman in her 70s with COVID-19, enrolled during active disease.

The CDR3 DNA reads as TGTGCCAGCAGTTACTCGGAGACGCGGGGAAACACCATATATTTT. Its protein product is CASSYSETRGNTIYF. The genes are TRBV6-6 and TRBJ1-3; the D is unclear. This CDR3 spans 15 amino acids. V lost 0 bases and J lost 4, with 10 bases in between. Germline V gene lookup returns CDR1 MNHNY and CDR2 SVGAGI (reference sequence).